This T cell receptor beta chain was recorded in a study of control samples from healthy donors and cancer patients. Germline-derived CDR1 and CDR2 are LGHDT and YNNKEL (reference sequence). Unmatched junction bases numbered 4, after V lost 0 bases and J lost 8 bases. The CDR3 is 14 residues long. Profiling relied on immunoSEQ multiplex PCR, and the TCRdb table lists in-frame clones only, not all of them. The repertoire holds 120,000 or so clones, with approximately 88% as singletons. Sample: PBMCs. The chain couples TRBV3-1 (or the pseudogene TRBV3-2) to TRBJ2-5; 9 nucleotides align to TRBD2. The TCR originated in a woman between 55 and 75 years old with lung cancer. As DNA, the CDR3 is TGTGCCAGCAGCCAAGAGGGGACTAGCCCTACCCAGTACTTC. Amino acids: CASSQEGTSPTQYF.